This TCR beta chain was documented in a study of lymphopenia after photon versus proton radiotherapy. Study-level findings and limits: Photon-treated patients lost naive T cells and TCR diversity; proton-treated stayed stable. Survival link was tested only in deceased patients; proton benefit remains a possibility. After the lymphocyte nadir, photon-treated repertoires showed oligoclonal expansion, especially of CD8+ Temra cells.

Method: immunoSEQ multiplex PCR; TCRdb's copy keeps in-frame clones and lacks some. The table records 68,000 or so clones, about nine tenths of them present only once. In regard to this clone: Its antigen remains unidentified.

Per the germline V gene, CDR1 is SGHNT and CDR2 is YYREEE (reference sequence). This CDR3 region has 19 residues. V lost 4 bases, J lost 3 bases, and 28 bases lay in between. The rearrangement links TRBV5-4 to TRBJ1-2; D may be TRBD1 (5 bases). The sequence was collected from a woman in her 70s with pancreatic cancer. This material consisted of peripheral blood, taken from a patient treated with photon-based radiotherapy. CDR3 in DNA: TGTGCCAGCAGCCCGGGGGGGTGGGGCAACCTGGGCCGTGACTATGGCTACACCTTC. Translation: CASSPGGWGNLGRDYGYTF.